The 25 T cell receptor beta chains below were found in one sample sequenced in a study of cytomegalovirus exposure and HLA in healthy donors. PCR used 60 Vbeta primers and 13 Jbeta primers. This table comes from immunoSEQ multiplex PCR, and its TCRdb copy is limited to in-frame clones, with some not included. The top ten hold roughly 2.7% of the sample, which has approximately 140,000 clones, roughly 88% seen once. What was sequenced was PBMCs. Receptors were obtained from a man aged 45-60 years in good health and CMV-seronegative.

The rearrangement uses TRBV19 and TRBJ1-5; D is ambiguous. The V end lost 3 bases, the J end lost 1 base, and 4 bases lay between the germline ends. CDR1 and CDR2 (germline): LNHDA, SQIVND (reference sequence). CDR3 length: 13 amino acids. The CDR3 reads CASSMGSNQPQHF. CDR3 nucleotide sequence: TGTGCCAGTAGTATGGGCAGCAATCAGCCCCAGCATTTT. Combining the CDR3 with reference TRBV19 and TRBJ1-5 gives the whole variable domain DGGITQSPKYLFRKEGQNVTLSCEQNLNHDAMYWYRQDPGQGLRLIYYSQIVNDFQKGDIAEGYSVSREKKESFPLTVTSAQKNPTAFYLCASSMGSNQPQHFGDGTRLSIL.

The chain combines TRBV6-5 with TRBJ2-7, with TRBD1 identical over 11 bases. This CDR3 is 15 amino acids long. V was pared by 2 bases and J by 6 bases, with 6 bases of the junction left unmatched. The germline gives CDR1 MNHEY, CDR2 SVGAGI. The CDR3 nucleotides read TGTGCCAGCAGTTACACCGCGGACAGGGGGCGCGAGCAGTACTTC. Translation: CASSYTADRGREQYF.

This clone was recorded a few times. This chain links TRBV4-1 with TRBJ2-5, with 9 bases lining up with TRBD2. Germline V gene lookup returns CDR1 MGHRA and CDR2 YSYEKL. The CDR3 is 16 residues long. V shed 1 base and J 5 bases; nucleotides not matched to a gene: 8. The CDR3 DNA follows: TGCGCCAGCAGCCAAGTCTTGCTAGCGGGATATGAGACCCAGTACTTC. It specifies CASSQVLLAGYETQYF.

The chain couples TRBV5-5 to TRBJ1-4, with D possibly matching TRBD1 (6 bases). The CDR3 spans 14 residues. V shed 2 bases and J shed 8 bases, with 13 bases lying between them. Germline CDR1 reads SGHKS; CDR2 reads YYEKEE (reference sequence). CDR3 bases: TGTGCCAGCAGCTTATCAGGGGTTCGGGAAAAACTGTTTTTT. Translated: CASSLSGVREKLFF.

The chain couples TRBV2 to TRBJ1-6, with a weak D call TRBD1 (5 bases). V was pared by 6 bases and J by 5 bases, with 11 bases between. The CDR3 consists of 14 residues. Looked up from germline, CDR1 is SNHLY and CDR2 is FYNNEI. CDR3 coding DNA: TGTGCCAGCAGCCTGACAGCAGATAATTCACCCCTCCACTTT. Its protein is CASSLTADNSPLHF.

The chain employs TRBV6-1 and TRBJ1-1, with D tentatively TRBD1 (6 bases). The CDR3 is 15 residues long. The germline CDR1 and CDR2 sequences are MNHNS and SASEGT. Trimming took 3 bases from V and 1 from J, leaving 12 bases between them. The CDR3: CASSEGAEGNTEAFF. The DNA of the CDR3 is TGTGCCAGCAGTGAGGGGGCTGAGGGGAACACTGAAGCTTTCTTT.

This clone was seen a handful of times. This CDR3 reads CASSYSASGGFDEQFF. CDR3 in DNA: TGTGCCAGCAGTTACTCGGCTAGCGGGGGGTTCGATGAGCAGTTCTTC. The J gene is TRBJ2-1, the V gene TRBV6-7; TRBD2 matches at 11 bases. TRBV6-7 is an ORF for which the function is uncertain. The CDR3 extends over 16 amino acids. The ends lost 0 bases at V and 8 bases at J; junction bases unmatched: 6.

The genes are TRBV4-1 and TRBJ1-1, with 8 bases lining up with TRBD1. The CDR3 contains 15 residues. Germline V gives CDR1 MGHRA, CDR2 YSYEKL. The trim removed 7 bases at V and 6 bases at J, leaving 13 bases unmatched. CDR3 nucleotides: TGCGCCAGCATCGAGGCTCTCCGGACAGGGTCTGAAGCTTTCTTT. This codes for CASIEALRTGSEAFF.

This clone was seen only a few times. The chain joins TRBV7-9 to TRBJ1-1; 9 nucleotides align to TRBD1. The V and J ends lost 5 bases and 1 base, in that order; junction bases with no gene match: 11. Germline CDR1 reads SEHNR; CDR2 reads FQNEAQ (reference sequence). The CDR3 consists of 17 residues. The CDR3 coding sequence is TGTGCCAGCAGCGAGGGGGGAGGGACAGGGCCGAACACTGAAGCTTTCTTT. It specifies CASSEGGGTGPNTEAFF.

V gene TRBV29-1 combines with J gene TRBJ2-7; 12 bases fit TRBD1. This CDR3 comprises 14 residues. The J segment lost 4 bases and the V segment lost 6 bases, leaving 7 bases of the junction unmatched. The germline V gene has CDR1 SQVTM and CDR2 ANQGSEA. CDR3 residues: CSVDLGQGAYEQYF. The CDR3 DNA follows: TGCAGCGTGGACCTGGGACAGGGGGCTTACGAGCAGTACTTC.

Details on this clone: Germline and junction disagree at one end, which may indicate a read error. The chain links TRBV6-6 to TRBJ1-6; possibly TRBD1 for D (5 bases). The CDR3 is 14 residues long. Germline values: CDR1 MNHNY, CDR2 SVGAGI (reference sequence). The CDR3 DNA follows: TGTGCCAGCATGTATGGGGCCTATAATTCCCCCCTCCACTTT. Its protein product is CASMYGAYNSPLHF.

CDR3 sequence: CASSQDPVGARVYEQYF. The CDR3 DNA is TGTGCCAGCAGCCAAGATCCTGTAGGGGCGCGAGTCTACGAGCAGTACTTC. The chain carries TRBV4-2 and TRBJ2-7, with a weak D call TRBD1 (5 bases). In germline, CDR1 is LGHNA, CDR2 YNFKEQ. The CDR3 is 17 residues long. V shed 0 bases and J shed 3 bases, with 18 bases lying between them.

This clone showed up just once. V gene TRBV7-2 combines with J gene TRBJ1-2, with TRBD1 matching over 9 bases. With 5 bases clipped from V and 6 bases from J, the junction kept 7 bases outside the gene matches. CDR1 SGHTA and CDR2 FQGNSA come from the germline V gene. This CDR3 spans 14 amino acids. The CDR3 coding sequence is TGTGCCAGCAGCCTCCGGGACAGGGAAGATGGCTACACCTTC. Protein product: CASSLRDREDGYTF.

The J gene is TRBJ2-3, the V gene TRBV5-1, with no clear D. Trimming removed 0 bases at V and 3 bases at J, with 8 bases between. CDR1 is SGHRS and CDR2 is YFSETQ in the germline V gene. The CDR3 sequence is 14 residues long. CDR3 sequence: CASSLVDGTDTQYF. Written as DNA, the CDR3 is TGCGCCAGCAGCTTGGTAGACGGGACAGATACGCAGTATTTT.

This clone was observed a few times. The chain combines TRBV7-9 with TRBJ2-5; unclear D gene. V was pared by 3 bases and J by 5 bases, with 4 bases between. The CDR3 sequence is 11 residues long. Germline CDR1 SEHNR, CDR2 FQNEAQ (reference sequence). CDR3: CASSFSETQYF. The CDR3, as DNA: TGTGCCAGCAGCTTTTCGGAGACCCAGTACTTC.

This chain links TRBV5-1 with TRBJ2-6; D is uncertain. The CDR3 totals 16 residues. V lost 4 bases and J lost 1, with 12 bases in between. Germline CDR1 is SGHRS and CDR2 is YFSETQ. The CDR3 sequence: CASSLGSVSGANVLTF. The CDR3, as DNA: TGCGCCAGCAGCCTAGGATCGGTTTCTGGGGCCAACGTCCTGACTTTC. The full variable domain, completed using reference TRBV5-1 and TRBJ2-6, is KAGVTQTPRYLIKTRGQQVTLSCSPISGHRSVSWYQQTPGQGLQFLFEYFSETQRNKGNFPGRFSGRQFSNSRSEMNVSTLELGDSALYLCASSLGSVSGANVLTFGAGSRLTVL.

The chain recombines TRBV5-1 with TRBJ1-1; 9 bases fit TRBD1. V dropped 3 bases and J dropped 4; count of bases not matched to a gene: 10. CDR1 and CDR2 from the germline V gene are SGHRS and YFSETQ. The CDR3 is 16 residues long. The CDR3 protein is CASSWGTGLGGTEAFF. DNA of the CDR3: TGCGCCAGCAGCTGGGGGACAGGGCTGGGCGGCACTGAAGCTTTCTTT.

The genes are TRBV5-6 and TRBJ1-5, with a tentative D call TRBD1 (5 bases). Trimming took off 1 base at V and 0 bases at J, with 14 bases between the two ends. Germline lookup yields CDR1 SGHDT and CDR2 YYEEEE. The CDR3 is 17 residues long. The CDR3, as DNA: TGTGCCAGCAGCTTGACCCGGGGGGTTTATAGCAATCAGCCCCAGCATTTT. This translates into CASSLTRGVYSNQPQHF.

The chain joins TRBV5-4 to TRBJ2-7, with D perhaps TRBD1 (6 bases). CDR3 size: 12 residues. Germline V gene lookup returns CDR1 SGHNT and CDR2 YYREEE (reference sequence). Trimming took off 0 bases at V and 6 bases at J, with 7 bases between the two ends. The CDR3 nucleotides read TGTGCCAGCAGCTTGGGAGGGGGCGAGCAGTACTTC. As protein: CASSLGGGEQYF.

This clone came up a few times. The chain has TRBV4-3 and TRBJ2-3, with TRBD1 identical over 7 bases. The length of the CDR3 is 17 residues. CDR1 is LGHNA and CDR2 is YSLEER in the germline V gene. The junction had 8 bases not matched to a gene; V was cut back by 1 base and J by 1 base. DNA for the CDR3: TGCGCCAGCAGCCAAGGACAGGGAGTAATGGGCACAGATACGCAGTATTTT. This gives the protein CASSQGQGVMGTDTQYF.

The chain joins TRBV11-2 to TRBJ2-7, with a tentative D call TRBD2 (5 bases). V was shortened by 3 bases and J by 7 bases, with 10 bases between the two germline ends. CDR3 length: 12 residues. The germline V gene encodes CDR1 SGHAT and CDR2 FQNNGV. The CDR3 sequence is CASSFSGLEQYF. The CDR3 DNA reads TGTGCCAGCAGCTTCTCGGGGTTGGAGCAGTACTTC.

The gene calls are TRBV19 and TRBJ1-1; 8 bases fit TRBD1. After removal of 8 bases from V and 0 bases from J, the junction contained 2 bases not matched to a gene. CDR1 is LNHDA and CDR2 is SQIVND in the germline V gene (reference sequence). CDR3 length: 13 amino acids. Here the CDR3 reads CASADRVNTEAFF. CDR3 in DNA: TGTGCCAGTGCGGACAGGGTGAACACTGAAGCTTTCTTT. The full variable domain, in which reference TRBV19 and TRBJ1-1 provide the parts outside the CDR3, is DGGITQSPKYLFRKEGQNVTLSCEQNLNHDAMYWYRQDPGQGLRLIYYSQIVNDFQKGDIAEGYSVSREKKESFPLTVTSAQKNPTAFYLCASADRVNTEAFFGQGTRLTVV.

The rearrangement uses TRBV30 and TRBJ1-3; the D is unclear. This CDR3 contains 13 residues. V lost 1 base to trimming and J lost 2 bases, with 6 bases between them. Germline CDR1 reads GTSNPN; CDR2 reads SVGIG (reference sequence). CDR3 coding DNA: TGTGCCTGGAGTGGTTCAGCTGGAAACACCATATATTTT. Protein sequence: CAWSGSAGNTIYF. Together with reference TRBV30 and TRBJ1-3, the CDR3 gives the full variable domain: SQTIHQWPATLVQPVGSPLSLECTVEGTSNPNLYWYRQAAGRGLQLLFYSVGIGQISSEVPQNLSASRPQDRQFILSSKKLLLSDSGFYLCAWSGSAGNTIYFGEGSWLTVV.

The sample holds a few counts of this clone. An end of the junction does not agree with germline; a read error may underlie this. The chain recombines TRBV6-5 with TRBJ2-1, with a possible D match to TRBD1 (6 bases). Looked up from germline, CDR1 is MNHEY and CDR2 is SVGAGI. The CDR3 has 15 amino acids. CDR3 protein: CASSYSGTIYDEQFF. The DNA for the CDR3 is TGTGCCAGCAGTTACTCGGGGACAATCTACGATGAGCAGTTCTTC.

This chain links TRBV25-1 with TRBJ1-1; D remains ambiguous. The V and J ends lost 6 bases and 3 bases respectively, with 20 bases between them. The CDR3 totals 16 residues. Germline V gene sequence: CDR1 MGHDK, CDR2 SYGVNS. The CDR3 DNA reads TGTGCCAGCAGCCCGCCTTATCCGGGGTTAGACACTGAAGCTTTCTTT. Its protein is CASSPPYPGLDTEAFF. The whole variable domain, remainder taken from reference TRBV25-1 and TRBJ1-1, is EADIYQTPRYLVIGTGKKITLECSQTMGHDKMYWYQQDPGMELHLIHYSYGVNSTEKGDLSSESTVSRIRTEHFPLTLESARPSHTSQYLCASSPPYPGLDTEAFFGQGTRLTVV.